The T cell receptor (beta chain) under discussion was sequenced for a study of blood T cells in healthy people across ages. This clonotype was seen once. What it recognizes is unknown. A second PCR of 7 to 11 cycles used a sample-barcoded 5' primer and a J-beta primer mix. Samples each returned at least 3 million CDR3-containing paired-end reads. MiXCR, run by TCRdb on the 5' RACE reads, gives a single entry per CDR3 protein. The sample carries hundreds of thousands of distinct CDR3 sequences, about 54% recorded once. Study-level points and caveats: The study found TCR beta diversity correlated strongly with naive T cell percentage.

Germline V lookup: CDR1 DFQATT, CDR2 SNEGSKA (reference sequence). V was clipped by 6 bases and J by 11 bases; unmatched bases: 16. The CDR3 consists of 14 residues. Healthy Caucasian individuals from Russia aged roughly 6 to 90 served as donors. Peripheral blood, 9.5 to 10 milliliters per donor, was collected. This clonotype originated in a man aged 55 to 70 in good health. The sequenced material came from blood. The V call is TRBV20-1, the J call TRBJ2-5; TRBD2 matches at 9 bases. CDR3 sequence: CSAGGLAGTDEQYF. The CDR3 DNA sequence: TGCAGTGCCGGGGGCCTAGCGGGGACGGATGAGCAGTACTTC.